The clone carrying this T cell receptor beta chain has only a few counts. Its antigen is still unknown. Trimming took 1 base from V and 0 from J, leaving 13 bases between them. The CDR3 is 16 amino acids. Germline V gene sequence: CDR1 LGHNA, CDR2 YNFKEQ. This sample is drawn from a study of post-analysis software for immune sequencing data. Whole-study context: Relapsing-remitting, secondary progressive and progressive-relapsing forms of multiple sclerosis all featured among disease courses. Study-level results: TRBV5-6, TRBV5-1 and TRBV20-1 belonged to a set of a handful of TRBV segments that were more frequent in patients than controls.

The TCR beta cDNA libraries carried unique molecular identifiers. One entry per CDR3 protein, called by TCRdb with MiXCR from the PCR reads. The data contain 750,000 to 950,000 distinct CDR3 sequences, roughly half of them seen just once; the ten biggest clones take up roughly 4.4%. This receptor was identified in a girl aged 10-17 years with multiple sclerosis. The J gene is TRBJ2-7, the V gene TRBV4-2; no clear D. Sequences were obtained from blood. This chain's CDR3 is CASSQARARSSYEQYF. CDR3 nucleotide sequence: TGTGCCAGCAGCCAAGCTCGAGCGCGGAGCTCCTACGAGCAGTACTTC.